This TCR beta chain was found in a study of CD8 T cells in ankylosing spondylitis. The study, taken as a whole, reports: Ankylosing spondylitis blood appeared to be characterized by a TCR beta motif of under ten highly homologous variants. As for the disease-linked clones, they showed a CD8+ phenotype and occurred at relatively low frequencies in peripheral blood.

Germline loops: CDR1 MNHEY, CDR2 SVGEGT. Trimming removed 11 bases from V and 1 base from J, with 15 bases in between. This CDR3 region has 14 residues. Notes on this clonotype: The antigen remains undetermined.

Quantitative 5'-RACE was performed with molecular barcodes, and it yielded the TCR beta libraries. TCRdb fed the 5' RACE reads into MiXCR, producing one record per CDR3 protein. Of more than 110,000 distinct CDR3 sequences listed, roughly 7.7% are singletons. This TCR was recovered from a male donor with ankylosing spondylitis. The rearrangement links TRBV6-2 or TRBV6-3 to TRBJ2-1; maybe TRBD1 (6 bases). Sequences were obtained from synovial fluid, either unsorted or a sorted T cell fraction (not recorded which). The CDR3 region is CAARMRGSYNEQFF. In DNA, the CDR3 is TGTGCCGCCCGGATGAGGGGGTCCTACAATGAGCAGTTCTTC.